This T cell receptor beta chain comes out of a study of cytomegalovirus exposure and HLA in healthy donors. It was the approximately 130-subject validation cohort, separate from the approximately 620-subject first cohort, to which the donors belonged. Libraries were prepared by immunoSEQ multiplex PCR; TCRdb keeps only in-frame clonotypes and omits some of them. The profile shows tens of thousands of clones, 94% of them singletons. The CDR3 has 14 residues. Germline lookup yields CDR1 SNHLY and CDR2 FYNNEI. Germline trimming cut 7 bases from V and 6 bases from J; bases unmatched to any gene: 3. The gene calls are TRBV2 and TRBJ2-2, with 12 bases identical to TRBD1. Sequenced: PBMCs. The source is a man younger than 30 in good health and CMV-seropositive. DNA of the CDR3: TGTGCCAGCAAAGGGACAGGGGGCGCCGGGGAGCTGTTTTTT. Translated, it gives CASKGTGGAGELFF.